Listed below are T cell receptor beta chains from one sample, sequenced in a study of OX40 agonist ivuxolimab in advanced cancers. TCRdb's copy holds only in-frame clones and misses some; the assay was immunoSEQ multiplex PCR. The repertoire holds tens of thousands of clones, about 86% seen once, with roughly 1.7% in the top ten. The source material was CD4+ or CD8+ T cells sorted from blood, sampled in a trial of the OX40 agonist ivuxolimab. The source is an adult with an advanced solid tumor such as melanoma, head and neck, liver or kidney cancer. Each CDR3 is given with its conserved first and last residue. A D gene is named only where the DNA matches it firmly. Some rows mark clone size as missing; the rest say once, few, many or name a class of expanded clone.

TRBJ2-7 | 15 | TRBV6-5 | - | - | TGTGCCAGCAGTTATGACAGGGGAGGGACCTACGAGCAGTACTTC | CASSYDRGGTYEQYF
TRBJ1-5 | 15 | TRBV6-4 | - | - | TGTGCCAGCAGTGACAGGGCCTATAGCAATCAGCCCCAGCATTTT | CASSDRAYSNQPQHF
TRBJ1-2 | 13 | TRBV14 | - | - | TGTGCCAGCACTCCGGCGGGAAACTATGGCTACACCTTC | CASTPAGNYGYTF
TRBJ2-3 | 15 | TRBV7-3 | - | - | TGTGCCAGCAGCTTAAACCTGGCGGGCACAGATACGCAGTATTTT | CASSLNLAGTDTQYF
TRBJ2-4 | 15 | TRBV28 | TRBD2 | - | TGTGCCAGCAGGGGTCGGGGACTAGCGGGAGGCATTCAGTACTTC | CASRGRGLAGGIQYF
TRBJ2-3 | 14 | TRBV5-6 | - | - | TGTGCCAGCAGTGACGGGATGGGGACAGATACGCAGTATTTT | CASSDGMGTDTQYF
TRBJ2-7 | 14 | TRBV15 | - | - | TGTGCCACCAGCAGGCCGGGACCCTCCTACGAGCAGTACTTC | CATSRPGPSYEQYF
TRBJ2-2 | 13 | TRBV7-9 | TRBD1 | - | TGTGCCGGAAGACAGGGGGTAGCCGGGGAGCTGTTTTTT | CAGRQGVAGELFF
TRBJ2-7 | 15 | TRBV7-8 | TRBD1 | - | TGTGCCAGCAGCTTAATCGGGACAGGGGACTACGAGCAGTACTTC | CASSLIGTGDYEQYF
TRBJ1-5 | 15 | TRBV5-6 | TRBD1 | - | TGTGCCAGCAGCTTTGGAGGGACAGGAAAATCGAGTCAGCATTTT | CASSFGGTGKSSQHF
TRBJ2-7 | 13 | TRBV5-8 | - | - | TGTGCCAGCAGCTTGTCCCATCTCTCCGAGCAGTACTTC | CASSLSHLSEQYF
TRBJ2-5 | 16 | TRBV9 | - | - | TGTGCCAGCAGCCCAATGGCCGCCCATTTTCAAGAGACTCAGTACTTC | CASSPMAAHFQETQYF
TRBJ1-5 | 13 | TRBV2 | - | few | TGTGCCAGCAGTGTAAGGAGCAATCAGCCCCAGCATTTT | CASSVRSNQPQHF
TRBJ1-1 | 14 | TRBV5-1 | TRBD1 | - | TGCGCCAGCAGCTGGAGACAGGGGGAGACTGAAGCTTTCTTT | CASSWRQGETEAFF
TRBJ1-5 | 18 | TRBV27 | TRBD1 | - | TGTGCCAGCAGTTTAGTGGCAGGGGGCTATGAAAGCAATCAGCCCCAGCATTTT | CASSLVAGGYESNQPQHF
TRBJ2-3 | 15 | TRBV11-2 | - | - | TGTGCCAGCAGCTTAGCGCTGAGTAGGACAGATACGCAGTATTTT | CASSLALSRTDTQYF
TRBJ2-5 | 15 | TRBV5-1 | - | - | TGCGCCAGCAGCTTACGGAGCGGAATACAAGAGACCCAGTACTTC | CASSLRSGIQETQYF
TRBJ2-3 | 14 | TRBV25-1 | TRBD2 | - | TGTGCCAGCGGTTCTAGCGGGAGATACGATACGCAGTATTTT | CASGSSGRYDTQYF
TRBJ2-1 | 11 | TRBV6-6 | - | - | TGTGCAAGCAATAGAGATAATGAGCAGTTCTTC | CASNRDNEQFF
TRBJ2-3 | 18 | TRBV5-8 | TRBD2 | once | TGTGCCAGCAGCCGCCCGGGACTAGCGGGAGAATCCACAGATACGCAGTATTTT | CASSRPGLAGESTDTQYF
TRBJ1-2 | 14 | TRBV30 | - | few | TGTGCCTGGAGTACCAGGACGGACCTCTATGGCTACACCTTC | CAWSTRTDLYGYTF
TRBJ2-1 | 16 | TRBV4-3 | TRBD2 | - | TGCGCCAGCAGCCAAGATGGGTCTAGCGGGAACAATGAGCAGTTCTTC | CASSQDGSSGNNEQFF
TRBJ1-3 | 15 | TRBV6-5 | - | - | TGTGCCAGCAGTCCCGGGTCTTCGGCTGGAAACACCATATATTTT | CASSPGSSAGNTIYF
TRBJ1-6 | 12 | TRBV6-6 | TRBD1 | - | TGTGCCAGCATGACAGGGAATTCACCCCTCCACTTT | CASMTGNSPLHF